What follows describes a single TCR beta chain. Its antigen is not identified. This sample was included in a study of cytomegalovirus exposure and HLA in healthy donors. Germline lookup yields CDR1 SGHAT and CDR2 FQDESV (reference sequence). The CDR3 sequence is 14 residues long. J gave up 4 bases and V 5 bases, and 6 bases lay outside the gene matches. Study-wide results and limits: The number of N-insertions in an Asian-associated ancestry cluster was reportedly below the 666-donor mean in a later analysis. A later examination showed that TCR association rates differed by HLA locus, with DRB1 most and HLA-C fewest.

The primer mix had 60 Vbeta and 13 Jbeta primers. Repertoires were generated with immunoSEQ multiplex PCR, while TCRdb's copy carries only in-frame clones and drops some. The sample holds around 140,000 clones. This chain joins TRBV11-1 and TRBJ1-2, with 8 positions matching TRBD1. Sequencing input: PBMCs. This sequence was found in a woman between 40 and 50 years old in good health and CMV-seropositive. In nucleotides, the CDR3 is TGTGCCAGCAGCCCGACCGACAGGGGCTATGGCTACACCTTC. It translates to CASSPTDRGYGYTF.